A single sample gave rise to the 7 T cell receptor beta chains below, sequenced in a study of cytomegalovirus exposure and HLA in healthy donors. 13 Jbeta primers and 60 Vbeta primers were used for the PCR. Sequencing used immunoSEQ multiplex PCR; TCRdb keeps in-frame clones, though not all of them. The data show under 200,000 clones, roughly 78% seen once. What was sequenced was PBMCs. Source of these receptors: a woman aged 40 to 50 in good health and CMV-seronegative.

The chain employs TRBV5-1 and TRBJ1-6; 9 positions match TRBD1. Per germline, CDR1 SGHRS and CDR2 YFSETQ. The CDR3 length is 15 residues. The ends lost 4 bases at V and 10 bases at J; junction bases unmatched: 9. The CDR3 sequence is CASSVGQGQGSPLHF. The CDR3 region has the DNA TGCGCCAGCAGCGTAGGACAGGGGCAGGGGTCACCCCTCCACTTT.

The V and J genes are TRBV5-1 and TRBJ1-1; no clear D gene. This CDR3 contains 13 residues. Germline V lookup: CDR1 SGHRS, CDR2 YFSETQ. The V gene lost 4 bases and the J gene lost 3 bases, with 10 bases spanning the gap. The CDR3 protein is CASSGTLDTEAFF. The CDR3 DNA reads as TGCGCCAGCAGCGGAACACTAGACACTGAAGCTTTCTTT.

In DNA form, the CDR3 reads TGTGCCAGCAGGCCTCGGGGGGAGCACTATGGCTACACCTTC. It is translated as CASRPRGEHYGYTF. The chain is built from TRBV28 and TRBJ1-2; weak D call: TRBD1 (5 bases). Trimming removed 6 bases from V and 3 bases from J, with 14 bases in between. Germline V gene lookup returns CDR1 MDHEN and CDR2 SYDVKM. The CDR3 spans 14 residues.

With respect to this clone: Other DNA sequences in this specimen translate into the identical CDR3. The chain carries TRBV7-9 and TRBJ2-5, with 9 bases that match TRBD1. The CDR3 totals 15 residues. From germline, CDR1 is SEHNR and CDR2 FQNEAQ (reference sequence). V was clipped by 5 bases and J by 4 bases; unmatched bases: 8. The CDR3 spells CASSLTGQGRETQYF. CDR3 sequence (DNA): TGTGCCAGCAGCCTGACGGGACAGGGTCGAGAGACCCAGTACTTC.

J is TRBJ2-7 and V is TRBV28; no clear D gene. The V gene lost 6 bases and the J gene lost 3 bases, with 6 bases spanning the gap. Germline values: CDR1 MDHEN, CDR2 SYDVKM. This CDR3 contains 11 residues. The CDR3 is CASRNYYEQYF. The CDR3 nucleotides read TGTGCCAGCAGAAATTACTACGAGCAGTACTTC. Complete variable domain (other parts from reference TRBV28 and TRBJ2-7): DVKVTQSSRYLVKRTGEKVFLECVQDMDHENMFWYRQDPGLGLRLIYFSYDVKMKEKGDIPEGYSVSREKKERFSLILESASTNQTSMYLCASRNYYEQYFGPGTRLTVT.

This chain links TRBV25-1 with TRBJ2-3; 14 bases are a match to TRBD2. The CDR3 is made up of 17 amino acids. The ends lost 4 bases at V and 2 bases at J; junction bases unmatched: 5. Germline V CDR1 and CDR2: MGHDK, SYGVNS. The CDR3 loop reads CASSARTSGRITDTQYF. CDR3 DNA sequence: TGTGCCAGCAGTGCCCGGACTAGCGGGAGGATCACAGATACGCAGTATTTT. Full variable domain (rest looked up from reference TRBV25-1 and TRBJ2-3): EADIYQTPRYLVIGTGKKITLECSQTMGHDKMYWYQQDPGMELHLIHYSYGVNSTEKGDLSSESTVSRIRTEHFPLTLESARPSHTSQYLCASSARTSGRITDTQYFGPGTRLTVL.

This clone was seen a handful of times. The chain has TRBV4-2 and TRBJ2-7, with a tentative D call TRBD2 (7 bases). Germline CDR1 is LGHNA and CDR2 is YNFKEQ. This CDR3 has 16 residues. The V and J ends lost 7 bases and 2 bases respectively, with 21 bases between them. CDR3: CASTPDAGGAPYEQYF. In DNA, the CDR3 is TGTGCCAGCACCCCAGACGCTGGGGGGGCCCCCTACGAGCAGTACTTC.